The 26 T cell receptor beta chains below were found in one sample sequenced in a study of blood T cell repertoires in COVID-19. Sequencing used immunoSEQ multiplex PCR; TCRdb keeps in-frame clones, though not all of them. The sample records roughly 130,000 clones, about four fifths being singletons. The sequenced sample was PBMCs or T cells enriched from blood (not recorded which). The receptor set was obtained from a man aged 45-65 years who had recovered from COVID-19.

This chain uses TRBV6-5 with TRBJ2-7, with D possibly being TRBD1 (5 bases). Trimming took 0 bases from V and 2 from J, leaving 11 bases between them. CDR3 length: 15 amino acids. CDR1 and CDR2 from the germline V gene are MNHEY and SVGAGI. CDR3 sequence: CASSYSAQGTYEQYF. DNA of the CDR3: TGTGCCAGCAGTTACTCGGCTCAGGGCACCTACGAGCAGTACTTC.

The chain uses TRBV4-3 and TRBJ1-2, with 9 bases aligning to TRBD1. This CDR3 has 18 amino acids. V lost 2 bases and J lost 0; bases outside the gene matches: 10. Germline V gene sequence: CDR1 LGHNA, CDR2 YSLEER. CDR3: CASSQRQGGDPTNYGYTF. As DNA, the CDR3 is TGCGCCAGCAGCCAAAGACAGGGGGGAGATCCCACTAACTATGGCTACACCTTC.

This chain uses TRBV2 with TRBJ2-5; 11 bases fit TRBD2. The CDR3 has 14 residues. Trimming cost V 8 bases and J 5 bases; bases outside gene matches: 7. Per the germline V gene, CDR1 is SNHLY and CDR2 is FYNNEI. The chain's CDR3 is CASYSGGASETQYF. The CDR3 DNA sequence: TGTGCCAGCTATAGCGGGGGGGCTTCGGAGACCCAGTACTTC.

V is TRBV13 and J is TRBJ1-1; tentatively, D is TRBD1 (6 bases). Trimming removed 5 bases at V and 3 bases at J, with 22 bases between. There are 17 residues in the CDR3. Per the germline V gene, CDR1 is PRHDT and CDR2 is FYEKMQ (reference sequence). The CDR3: CASSLLRTGGAYTEAFF. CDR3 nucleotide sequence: TGTGCCAGCAGCCTCCTTCGCACGGGGGGCGCGTACACTGAAGCTTTCTTT.

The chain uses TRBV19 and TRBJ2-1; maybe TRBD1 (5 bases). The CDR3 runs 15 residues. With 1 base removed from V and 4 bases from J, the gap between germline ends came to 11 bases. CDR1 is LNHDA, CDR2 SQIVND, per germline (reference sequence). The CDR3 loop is CASSIGRRQYNEQFF. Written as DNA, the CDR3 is TGTGCCAGTAGTATAGGGAGACGACAGTACAATGAGCAGTTCTTC.

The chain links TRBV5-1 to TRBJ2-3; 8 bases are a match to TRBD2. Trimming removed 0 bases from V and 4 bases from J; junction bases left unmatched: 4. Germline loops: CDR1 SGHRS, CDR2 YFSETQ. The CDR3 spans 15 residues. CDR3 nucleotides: TGCGCCAGCAGCTTGGCACGGGGGGGAGCAGATACGCAGTATTTT. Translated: CASSLARGGADTQYF. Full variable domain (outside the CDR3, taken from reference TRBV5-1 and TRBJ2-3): KAGVTQTPRYLIKTRGQQVTLSCSPISGHRSVSWYQQTPGQGLQFLFEYFSETQRNKGNFPGRFSGRQFSNSRSEMNVSTLELGDSALYLCASSLARGGADTQYFGPGTRLTVL.

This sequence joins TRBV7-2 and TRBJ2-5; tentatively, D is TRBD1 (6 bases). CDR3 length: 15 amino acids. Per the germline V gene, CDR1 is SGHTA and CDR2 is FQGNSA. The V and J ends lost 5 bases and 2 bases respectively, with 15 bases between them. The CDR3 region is CASSPGVSKQETQYF. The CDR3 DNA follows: TGTGCCAGCAGCCCAGGGGTGTCAAAGCAAGAGACCCAGTACTTC.

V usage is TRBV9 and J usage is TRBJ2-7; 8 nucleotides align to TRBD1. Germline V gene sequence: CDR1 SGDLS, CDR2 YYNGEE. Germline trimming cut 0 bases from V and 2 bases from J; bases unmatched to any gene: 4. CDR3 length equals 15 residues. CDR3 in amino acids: CASSVGTGITYEQYF. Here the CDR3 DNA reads TGTGCCAGCAGCGTAGGGACAGGGATTACCTACGAGCAGTACTTC.

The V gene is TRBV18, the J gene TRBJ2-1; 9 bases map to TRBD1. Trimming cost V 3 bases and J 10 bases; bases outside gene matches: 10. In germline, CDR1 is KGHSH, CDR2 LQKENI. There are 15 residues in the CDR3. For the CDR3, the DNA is TGTGCCAGCTCACCGCCGGTACAGGGGGCGCGGGAGCAGTTCTTC. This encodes CASSPPVQGAREQFF.

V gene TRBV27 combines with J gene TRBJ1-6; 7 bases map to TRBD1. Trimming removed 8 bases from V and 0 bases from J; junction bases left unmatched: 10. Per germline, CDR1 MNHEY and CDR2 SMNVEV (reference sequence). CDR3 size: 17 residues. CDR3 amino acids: CASCTQGVSSYNSPLHF. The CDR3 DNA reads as TGTGCCAGCTGTACCCAGGGGGTCAGCTCCTATAATTCACCCCTCCACTTT.

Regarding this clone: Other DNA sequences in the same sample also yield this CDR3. The CDR3: CASSLEGAGANVLTF. In DNA form, the CDR3 reads TGCGCCAGCAGCTTGGAGGGGGCCGGGGCCAACGTCCTGACTTTC. V and J are TRBV5-1 and TRBJ2-6; 7 nucleotides line up with TRBD1. V lost 0 bases to trimming and J lost 4 bases; unmatched junction nucleotides: 1. The CDR3 loop spans 15 amino acids. The V gene's germline CDR1 is SGHRS and CDR2 YFSETQ.

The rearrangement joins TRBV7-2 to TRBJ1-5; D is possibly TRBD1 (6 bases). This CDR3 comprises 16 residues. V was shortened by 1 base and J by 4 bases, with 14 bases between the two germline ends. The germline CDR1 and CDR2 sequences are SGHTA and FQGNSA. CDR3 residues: CASSLEGRGRNQPQHF. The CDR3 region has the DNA TGTGCCAGCAGCTTAGAGGGCAGGGGAAGGAATCAGCCCCAGCATTTT. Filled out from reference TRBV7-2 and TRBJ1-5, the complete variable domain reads GAGVSQSPSNKVTEKGKDVELRCDPISGHTALYWYRQSLGQGLEFLIYFQGNSAPDKSGLPSDRFSAERTGGSVSTLTIQRTQQEDSAVYLCASSLEGRGRNQPQHFGDGTRLSIL.

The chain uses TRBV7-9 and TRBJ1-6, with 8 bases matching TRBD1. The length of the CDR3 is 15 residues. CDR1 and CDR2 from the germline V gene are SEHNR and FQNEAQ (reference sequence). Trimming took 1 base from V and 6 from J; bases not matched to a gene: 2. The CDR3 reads CASSLVGQANSPLHF. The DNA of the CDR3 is TGTGCCAGCAGCTTAGTGGGACAGGCTAATTCACCCCTCCACTTT.

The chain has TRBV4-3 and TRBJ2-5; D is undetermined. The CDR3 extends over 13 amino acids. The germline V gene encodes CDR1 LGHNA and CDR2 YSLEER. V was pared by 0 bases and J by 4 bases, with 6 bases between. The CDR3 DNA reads TGCGCCAGCAGCCAAGACAACGGAGAGACCCAGTACTTC. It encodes CASSQDNGETQYF.

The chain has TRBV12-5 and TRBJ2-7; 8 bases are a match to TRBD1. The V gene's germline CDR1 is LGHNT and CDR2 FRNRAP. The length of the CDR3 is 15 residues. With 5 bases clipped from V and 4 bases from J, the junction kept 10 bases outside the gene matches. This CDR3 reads CASGPRTGTGYEQYF. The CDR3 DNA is TGTGCTAGTGGTCCCAGAACCGGGACAGGATACGAGCAGTACTTC.

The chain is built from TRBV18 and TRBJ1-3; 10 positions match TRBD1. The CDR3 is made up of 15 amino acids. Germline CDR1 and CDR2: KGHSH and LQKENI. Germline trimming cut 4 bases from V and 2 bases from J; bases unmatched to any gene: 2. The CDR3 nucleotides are TGTGCCAGCTCACGGGACAGGGGACCTGGAAACACCATATATTTT. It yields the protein CASSRDRGPGNTIYF.

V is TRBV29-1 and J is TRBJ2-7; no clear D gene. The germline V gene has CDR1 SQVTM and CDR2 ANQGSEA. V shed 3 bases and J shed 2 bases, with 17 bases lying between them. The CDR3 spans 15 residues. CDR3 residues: CSVESPSSEAYEQYF. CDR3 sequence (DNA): TGCAGCGTTGAGTCACCCTCTTCAGAGGCCTACGAGCAGTACTTC.

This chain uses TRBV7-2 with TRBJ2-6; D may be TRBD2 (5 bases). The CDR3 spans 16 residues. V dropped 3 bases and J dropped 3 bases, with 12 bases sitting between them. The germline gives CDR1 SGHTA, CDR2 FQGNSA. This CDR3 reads CASSFGWGDGANVLTF. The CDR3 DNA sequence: TGTGCCAGCAGCTTCGGTTGGGGAGATGGGGCCAACGTCCTGACTTTC. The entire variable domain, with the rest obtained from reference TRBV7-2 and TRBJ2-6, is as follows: GAGVSQSPSNKVTEKGKDVELRCDPISGHTALYWYRQSLGQGLEFLIYFQGNSAPDKSGLPSDRFSAERTGGSVSTLTIQRTQQEDSAVYLCASSFGWGDGANVLTFGAGSRLTVL.

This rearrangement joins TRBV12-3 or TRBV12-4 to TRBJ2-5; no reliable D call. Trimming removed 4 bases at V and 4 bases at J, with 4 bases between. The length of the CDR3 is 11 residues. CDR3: CASSWAETQYF. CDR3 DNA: TGTGCCAGCAGTTGGGCAGAGACCCAGTACTTC.

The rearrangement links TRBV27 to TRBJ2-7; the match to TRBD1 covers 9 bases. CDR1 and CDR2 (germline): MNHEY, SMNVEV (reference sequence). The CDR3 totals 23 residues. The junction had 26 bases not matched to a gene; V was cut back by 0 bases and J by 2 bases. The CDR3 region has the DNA TGTGCCAGCAGTTTATCTTATCGCGACGGGGACAGGGCTTTGGAAATGAACCCCTACGAGCAGTACTTC. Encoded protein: CASSLSYRDGDRALEMNPYEQYF.

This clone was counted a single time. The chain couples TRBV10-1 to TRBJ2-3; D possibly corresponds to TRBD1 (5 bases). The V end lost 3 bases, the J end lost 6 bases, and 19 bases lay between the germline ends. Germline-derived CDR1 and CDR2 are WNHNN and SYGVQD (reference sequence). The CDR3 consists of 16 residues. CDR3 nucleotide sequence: TGCGCCAGCAGTGAAAGGTCTGGGGCCGTCGTTGATACGCAGTATTTT. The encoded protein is CASSERSGAVVDTQYF.

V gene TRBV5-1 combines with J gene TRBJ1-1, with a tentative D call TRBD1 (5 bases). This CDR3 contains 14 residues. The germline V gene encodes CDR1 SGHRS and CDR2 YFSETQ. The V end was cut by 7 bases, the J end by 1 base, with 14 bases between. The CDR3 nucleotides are TGCGCCAGCTCATACGATACAGGGAACACTGAAGCTTTCTTT. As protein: CASSYDTGNTEAFF.

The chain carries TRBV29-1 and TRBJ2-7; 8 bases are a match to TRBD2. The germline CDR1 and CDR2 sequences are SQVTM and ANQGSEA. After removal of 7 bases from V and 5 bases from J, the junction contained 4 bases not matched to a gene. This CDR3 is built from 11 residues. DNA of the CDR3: TGCAGCGCCTCGGGGGGGAACGAGCAGTACTTC. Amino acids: CSASGGNEQYF.

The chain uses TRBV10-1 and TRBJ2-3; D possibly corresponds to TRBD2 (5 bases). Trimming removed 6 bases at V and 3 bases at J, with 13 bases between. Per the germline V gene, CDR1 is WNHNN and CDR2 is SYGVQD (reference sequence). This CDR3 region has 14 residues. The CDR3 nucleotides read TGCGCCAGCAGCCCGGAGGTCGATACAGATACGCAGTATTTT. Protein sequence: CASSPEVDTDTQYF.

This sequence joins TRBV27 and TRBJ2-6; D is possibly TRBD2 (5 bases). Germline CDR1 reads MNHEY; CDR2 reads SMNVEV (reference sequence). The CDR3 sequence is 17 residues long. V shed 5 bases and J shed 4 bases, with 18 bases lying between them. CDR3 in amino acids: CASSLTIGVAGANVLTF. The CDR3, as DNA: TGTGCCAGCAGTCTGACCATCGGGGTTGCCGGGGCCAACGTCCTGACTTTC.

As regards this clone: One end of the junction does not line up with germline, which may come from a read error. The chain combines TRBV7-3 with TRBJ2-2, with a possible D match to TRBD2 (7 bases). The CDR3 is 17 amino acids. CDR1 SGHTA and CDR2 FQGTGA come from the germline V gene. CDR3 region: CASCLKGGSVNTGELFF. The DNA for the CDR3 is TGTGCCAGCTGCTTGAAGGGGGGGTCCGTGAACACCGGGGAGCTGTTTTTT.